This TCR beta chain is drawn from a study of T cell responses to AZD1222 COVID-19 vaccine. Germline-derived CDR1 and CDR2 are MNHEY and SVGEGT. The V segment lost 4 bases and the J segment 7 bases; nucleotides outside the gene matches: 10. The CDR3 length is 14 residues. Overall study findings and caveats: Only five to seven AZD1222 recipients were seropositive at baseline. Repertoire sampling occurred only after the peak T cell response. Spike regions recognized by vaccine-associated CD4 TCRs spanned the protein, led by 160-218 and 743-854. Spike-specific TCR repertoires showed rising breadth and depth after two AZD1222 doses.

Worth noting for this clone: Its antigen is currently unknown.

TCRdb's table, derived via immunoSEQ multiplex PCR, lists solely in-frame clones and lacks some. The sample consists of 140,000 to 150,000 clones, about 92% of them appearing once. Sequencing used peripheral blood, obtained on day 0 of AZD1222 vaccination. This chain uses TRBV6-2 or TRBV6-3 with TRBJ2-7, with 7 positions matching TRBD1. This clonotype was obtained from an adult in good health. CDR3 in DNA: TGTGCCAGCAGTTCCACCCGGACAGGACGGGAGCAGTACTTC. It encodes CASSSTRTGREQYF.